This TCR beta chain was sequenced for a study of blood T cells in healthy people across ages. Study-wide background: Template switching picked up about one barcoded beta molecule for each two T cells.

As for this clonotype: Its cognate antigen is unknown. One end of the junction varies from germline; a read error may be responsible.

Samples had at least 7 million PBMCs isolated from them. This CDR3 has 14 residues. Germline V CDR1 and CDR2: MNHEY, SVGEGT. Alongside a J-beta primer mix, a sample-barcoded 5' primer served in a second PCR lasting about 6 to 11 cycles. One entry per CDR3 protein results from TCRdb running MiXCR on the 5' RACE reads. The sample lists roughly 1.5 million distinct CDR3 sequences, approximately 43% occurring once. Study-level results: Unsorted PBMCs prevented conclusive naive versus antigen-experienced comparison. Changes in expanded clonotypes were possibly confounded, as the CMV status of donors was unknown.

The sequenced sample consisted of blood. This sequence joins TRBV6-2 or TRBV6-3 and TRBJ2-7, with no clear D. The sequence was obtained from a woman under 30 in good health. CDR3 nucleotides: TGTACCAGCAGTTATCCCAGCGCGACCTACGAGCAGTACTTC. It is translated as CTSSYPSATYEQYF.